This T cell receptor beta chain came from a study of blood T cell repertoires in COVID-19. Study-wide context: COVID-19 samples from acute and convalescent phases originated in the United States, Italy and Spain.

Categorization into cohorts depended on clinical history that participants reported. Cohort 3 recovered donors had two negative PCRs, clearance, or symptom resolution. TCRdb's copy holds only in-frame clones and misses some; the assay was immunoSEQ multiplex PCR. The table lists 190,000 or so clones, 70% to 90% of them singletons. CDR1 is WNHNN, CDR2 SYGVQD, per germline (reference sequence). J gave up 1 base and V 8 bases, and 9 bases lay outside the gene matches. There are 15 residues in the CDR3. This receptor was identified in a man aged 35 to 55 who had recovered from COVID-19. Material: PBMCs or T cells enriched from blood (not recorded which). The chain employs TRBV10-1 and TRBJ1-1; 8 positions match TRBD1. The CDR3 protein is CASRPRTGTNTEAFF. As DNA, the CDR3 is TGCGCCAGCCGACCTCGGACAGGGACGAACACTGAAGCTTTCTTT.